This TCR beta chain originates from a study of T cell responses to AZD1222 COVID-19 vaccine (TCRdb year 2021). Background on the whole study: A total of approximately 240 trial participants underwent TCR sequencing, of whom 207 had received two doses of AZD1222 and some 25 had received two doses of the MenACWY control vaccine. Enrollment into the trials was organized by age into subgroups of 18-55, 56-69 and 70-plus years, and those subgroups contained roughly 150, 30 and 60 TCR-sequenced participants, respectively. Study-wide conclusions, independent of this receptor: Most participants were white British and females outnumbered males, and the authors suggested that clonal diversity may have been underestimated. A significant rise in spike-specific TCR breadth and depth was observed after two AZD1222 doses relative to day 0 and relative to MenACWY recipients. Conclusions about previously exposed vaccinees were limited because only a handful of AZD1222 recipients were SARS-CoV-2 seropositive at baseline. Nearly half of unique spike-specific TCRs reportedly recognized epitopes outside regions mutated in the B.1.351 and B.1.1.7 variants. The whole spike protein was spanned by vaccine-associated CD4 TCRs, and dominant responses were seen in regions 160-218 and 743-854. Because no day 14 peak-response samples were available, repertoires were characterized only after the peak T cell response. The 56-69-year group was small, and its depth increase did not reach significance, likely because of low power.

The CDR3 regions of human TCRbeta chains were analyzed by immunosequencing. Processing in the source paper ran as follows. Repertoire TCRs were checked for matches against a reference library of SARS-CoV-2-specific TCRs that had been generated using the MIRA antigen-specificity platform. Breadth meant the fraction of unique TCRs that were SARS-CoV-2-associated, whereas depth meant the fraction of total T cells that were SARS-CoV-2-associated. Using the MIRA data, each spike-specific TCR was assigned both to the spike region to which the TCR was reactive and to a CD4 or CD8 class. Log10-transformed breadth and depth values were compared by one-way ANOVA with Sidak's multiple comparisons tests. TCRdb mirrors the immuneACCESS table, restricted to in-frame sequences. Some clones are absent from its copies; in checked studies, under half trace to an unresolved V gene, and the reason for the others is unknown. The DNA was the basis for D and trimming; V, J and clone size are from that table. Across this sample there are fewer than 150,000 clones, with 88% seen only once. Over 5% of the sample rests with the top ten.

This specimen's time point label, per the study, means: about 28 days (+/-7) after the second vaccine dose. AZD1222 recipients whose second dose came at about 4 weeks and those whose second dose came at about 12 weeks were combined into one group, since spike-specific TCR depth and breadth did not differ between the two schedules. The vaccinee samples were drawn from two UK trials, COV001 and COV002, one of which was a single-blind randomized controlled phase 2/3 trial testing AZD1222 (ChAdOx1 nCoV-19) in healthy adults. For TCRbeta chain sequencing, PBMC samples from trial participants were taken at day 0 and at day 28 after the second dose. A note on this clone: The antigen it recognizes is unknown. The input lacks base qualities; no much larger clone sits a single base away.

This sequence originates from an adult who received the AZD1222 COVID-19 vaccine. Sequencing was performed on peripheral blood, taken 28 days after the second AZD1222 dose.

The sequence in DNA is TGTGCCAGTAGTCAGGACCGCTACTCTGGAAACACCATATATTTT. This encodes CASSQDRYSGNTIYF. The rearranged segments are TRBV19 and TRBJ1-3; too little of a D gene remains to name it. V loses 5 bases of germline sequence and J loses 0 bases, and the interval between the two ends is 11 bases. The CDR3 numbers 15 residues from cysteine through phenylalanine. The read is trimmed to its CDR3 DNA, 45 bases read in frame from base 1. From a lookup of the germline V gene (reference sequence), CDR1 and CDR2 are LNHDA and SQIVND. The CDR3 plus the reference TRBV19 and TRBJ1-3 genes for the other parts give the full variable domain: DGGITQSPKYLFRKEGQNVTLSCEQNLNHDAMYWYRQDPGQGLRLIYYSQIVNDFQKGDIAEGYSVSREKKESFPLTVTSAQKNPTAFYLCASSQDRYSGNTIYFGEGSWLTVV.